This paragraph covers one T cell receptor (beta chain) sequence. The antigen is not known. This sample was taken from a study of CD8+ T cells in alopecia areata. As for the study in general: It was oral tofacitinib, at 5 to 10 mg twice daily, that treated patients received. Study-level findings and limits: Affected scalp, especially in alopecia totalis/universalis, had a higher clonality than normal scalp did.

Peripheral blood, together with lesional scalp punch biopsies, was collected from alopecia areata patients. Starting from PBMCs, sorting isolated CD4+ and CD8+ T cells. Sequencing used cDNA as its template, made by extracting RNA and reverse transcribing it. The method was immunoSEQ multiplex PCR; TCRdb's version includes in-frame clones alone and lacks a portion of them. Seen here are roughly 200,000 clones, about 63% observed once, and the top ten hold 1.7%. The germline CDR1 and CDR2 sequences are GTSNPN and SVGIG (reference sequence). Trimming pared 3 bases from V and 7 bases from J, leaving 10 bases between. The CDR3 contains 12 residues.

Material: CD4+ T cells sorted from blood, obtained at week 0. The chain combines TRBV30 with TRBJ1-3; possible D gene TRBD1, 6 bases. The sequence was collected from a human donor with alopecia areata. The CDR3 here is CAWRKGGNTIYF. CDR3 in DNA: TGTGCCTGGAGGAAGGGGGGTAACACCATATATTTT. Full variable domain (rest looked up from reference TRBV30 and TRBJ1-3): SQTIHQWPATLVQPVGSPLSLECTVEGTSNPNLYWYRQAAGRGLQLLFYSVGIGQISSEVPQNLSASRPQDRQFILSSKKLLLSDSGFYLCAWRKGGNTIYFGEGSWLTVV.